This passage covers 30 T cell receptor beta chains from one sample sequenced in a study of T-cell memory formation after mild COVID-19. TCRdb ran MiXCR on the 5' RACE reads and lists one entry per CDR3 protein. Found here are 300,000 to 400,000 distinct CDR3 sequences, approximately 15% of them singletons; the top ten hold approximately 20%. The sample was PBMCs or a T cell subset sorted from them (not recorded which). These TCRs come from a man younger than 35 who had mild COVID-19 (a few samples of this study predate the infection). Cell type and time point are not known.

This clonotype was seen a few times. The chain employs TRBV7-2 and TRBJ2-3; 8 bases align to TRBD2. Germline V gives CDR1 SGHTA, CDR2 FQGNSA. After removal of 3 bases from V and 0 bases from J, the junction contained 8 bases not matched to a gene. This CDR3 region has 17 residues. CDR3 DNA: TGTGCCAGCAGCTTCTCTTACCAGCGGGGGAGCACAGATACGCAGTATTTT. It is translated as CASSFSYQRGSTDTQYF.

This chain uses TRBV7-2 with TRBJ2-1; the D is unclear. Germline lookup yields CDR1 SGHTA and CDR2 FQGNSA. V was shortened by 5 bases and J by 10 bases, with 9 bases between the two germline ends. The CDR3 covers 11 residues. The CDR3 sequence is CASSPRPEQFF. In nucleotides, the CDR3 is TGTGCCAGCAGCCCCCGTCCGGAGCAGTTCTTC.

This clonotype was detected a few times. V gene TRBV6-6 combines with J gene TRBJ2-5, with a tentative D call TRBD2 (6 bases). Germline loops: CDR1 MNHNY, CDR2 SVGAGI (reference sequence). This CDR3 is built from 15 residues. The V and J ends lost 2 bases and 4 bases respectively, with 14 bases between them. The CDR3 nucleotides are TGTGCCAGCAGTTACCATGGGGGGATAGGAGAGACCCAGTACTTC. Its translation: CASSYHGGIGETQYF.

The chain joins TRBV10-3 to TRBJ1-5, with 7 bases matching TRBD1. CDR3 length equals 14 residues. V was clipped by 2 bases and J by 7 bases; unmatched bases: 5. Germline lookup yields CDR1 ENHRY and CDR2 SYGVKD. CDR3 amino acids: CAISELQGSQPQHF. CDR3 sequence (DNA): TGTGCCATCAGTGAGCTACAGGGGTCCCAGCCCCAGCATTTT.

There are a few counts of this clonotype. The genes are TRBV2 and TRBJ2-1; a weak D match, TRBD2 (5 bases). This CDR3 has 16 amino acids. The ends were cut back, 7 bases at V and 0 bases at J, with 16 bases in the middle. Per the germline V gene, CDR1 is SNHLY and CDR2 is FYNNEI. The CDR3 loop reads CASMVGHTSSYNEQFF. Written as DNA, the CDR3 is TGTGCCAGCATGGTTGGGCATACTAGCTCCTACAATGAGCAGTTCTTC.

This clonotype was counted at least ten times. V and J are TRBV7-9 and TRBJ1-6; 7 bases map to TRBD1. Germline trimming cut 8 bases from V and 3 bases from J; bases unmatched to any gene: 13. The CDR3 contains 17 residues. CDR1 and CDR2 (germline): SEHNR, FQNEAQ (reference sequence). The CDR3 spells CASRRPTGADYNSPLHF. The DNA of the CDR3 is TGTGCCAGCCGCCGCCCCACAGGGGCCGACTATAATTCACCCCTCCACTTT.

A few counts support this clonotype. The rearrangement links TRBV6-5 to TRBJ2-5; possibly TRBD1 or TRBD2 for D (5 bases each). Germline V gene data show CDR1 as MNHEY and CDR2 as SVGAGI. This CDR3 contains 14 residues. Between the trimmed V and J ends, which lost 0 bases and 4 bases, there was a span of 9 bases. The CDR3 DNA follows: TGTGCCAGCAGTTACTCGACCGGGGCAGAGACCCAGTACTTC. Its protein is CASSYSTGAETQYF.

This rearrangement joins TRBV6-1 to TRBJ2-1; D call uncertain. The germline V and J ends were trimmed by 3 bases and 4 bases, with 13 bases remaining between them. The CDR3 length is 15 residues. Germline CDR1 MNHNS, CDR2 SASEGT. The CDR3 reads CASSDGPERYNEQFF. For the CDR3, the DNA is TGTGCCAGCAGTGACGGGCCCGAGAGGTACAATGAGCAGTTCTTC.

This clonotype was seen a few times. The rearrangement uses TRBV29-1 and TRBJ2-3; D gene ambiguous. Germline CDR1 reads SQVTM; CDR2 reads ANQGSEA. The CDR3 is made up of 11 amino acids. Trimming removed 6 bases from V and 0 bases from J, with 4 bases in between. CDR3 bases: TGCAGCGTGTACAGCACAGATACGCAGTATTTT. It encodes CSVYSTDTQYF.

The CDR3, as DNA: TGCAGCGTCACGACAGGGGGCGGTCAGCCCCAGCATTTT. It specifies CSVTTGGGQPQHF. The chain is built from TRBV29-1 and TRBJ1-5; TRBD1 agrees at 10 bases. From germline, CDR1 is SQVTM and CDR2 ANQGSEA. The CDR3 loop spans 13 amino acids. The V and J ends lost 6 bases and 6 bases, in that order; junction bases with no gene match: 5.

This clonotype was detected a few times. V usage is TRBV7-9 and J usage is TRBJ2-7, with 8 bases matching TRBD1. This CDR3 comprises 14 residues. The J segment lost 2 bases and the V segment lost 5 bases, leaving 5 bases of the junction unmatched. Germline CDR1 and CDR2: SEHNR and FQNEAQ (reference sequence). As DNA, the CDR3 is TGTGCCAGCAGCGCCGGACAGGGTACCTACGAGCAGTACTTC. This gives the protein CASSAGQGTYEQYF.

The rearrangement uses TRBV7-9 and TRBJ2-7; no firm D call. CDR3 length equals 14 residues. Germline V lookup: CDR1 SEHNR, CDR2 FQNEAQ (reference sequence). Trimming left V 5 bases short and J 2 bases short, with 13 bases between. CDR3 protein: CASSAAKGPYEQYF. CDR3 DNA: TGTGCCAGCAGCGCCGCAAAAGGGCCCTACGAGCAGTACTTC.

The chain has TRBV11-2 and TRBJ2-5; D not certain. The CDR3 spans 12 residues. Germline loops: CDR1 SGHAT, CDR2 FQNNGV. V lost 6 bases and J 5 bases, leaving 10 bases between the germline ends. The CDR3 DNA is TGTGCCAGCAGGAAAGGGCGGGAGACCCAGTACTTC. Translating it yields CASRKGRETQYF.

The CDR3 coding sequence is TGTGCCGGTGGACAGGGGCTTAATCAGCCCCAGCATTTT. Translating it yields CAGGQGLNQPQHF. The chain employs TRBV10-3 and TRBJ1-5, with TRBD1 matching over 9 bases. The CDR3 runs to 13 residues. J gave up 4 bases and V 11 bases, and 6 bases lay outside the gene matches. CDR1 ENHRY and CDR2 SYGVKD come from the germline V gene.

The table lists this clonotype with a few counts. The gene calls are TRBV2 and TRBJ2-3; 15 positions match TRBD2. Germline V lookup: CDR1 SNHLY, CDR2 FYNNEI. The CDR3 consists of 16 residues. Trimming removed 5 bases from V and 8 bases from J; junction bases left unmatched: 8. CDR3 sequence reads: CASSPMGLAGGGTQYF. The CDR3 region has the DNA TGTGCCAGCAGTCCCATGGGACTAGCGGGGGGAGGTACGCAGTATTTT. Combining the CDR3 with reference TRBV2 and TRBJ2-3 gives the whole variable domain EPEVTQTPSHQVTQMGQEVILRCVPISNHLYFYWYRQILGQKVEFLVSFYNNEISEKSEIFDDQFSVERPDGSNFTLKIRSTKLEDSAMYFCASSPMGLAGGGTQYFGPGTRLTVL.

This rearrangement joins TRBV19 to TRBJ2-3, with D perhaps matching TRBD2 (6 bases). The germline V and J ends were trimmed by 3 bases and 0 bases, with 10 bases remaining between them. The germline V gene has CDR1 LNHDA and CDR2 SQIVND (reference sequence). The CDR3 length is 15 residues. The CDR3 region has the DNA TGTGCCAGTAGTATGGGCGGGGCTAGCACAGATACGCAGTATTTT. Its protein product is CASSMGGASTDTQYF.

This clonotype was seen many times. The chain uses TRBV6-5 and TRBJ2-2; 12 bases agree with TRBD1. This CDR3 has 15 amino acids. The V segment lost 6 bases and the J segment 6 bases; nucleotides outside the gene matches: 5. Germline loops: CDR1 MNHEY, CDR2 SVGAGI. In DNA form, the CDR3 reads TGTGCCAGCAGCTCGGGACAGGGGGCTGCCGGGGAGCTGTTTTTT. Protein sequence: CASSSGQGAAGELFF.

CDR3 sequence: CASSQWTEGATGELFF. For the CDR3, the DNA is TGTGCCAGCAGCCAATGGACTGAGGGGGCCACCGGGGAGCTGTTTTTT. The chain has TRBV4-2 and TRBJ2-2, with TRBD1 identical over 7 bases. The CDR3 is 16 residues long. The germline gives CDR1 LGHNA, CDR2 YNFKEQ. V gave up 2 bases and J gave up 4 bases; unmatched junction bases: 7.

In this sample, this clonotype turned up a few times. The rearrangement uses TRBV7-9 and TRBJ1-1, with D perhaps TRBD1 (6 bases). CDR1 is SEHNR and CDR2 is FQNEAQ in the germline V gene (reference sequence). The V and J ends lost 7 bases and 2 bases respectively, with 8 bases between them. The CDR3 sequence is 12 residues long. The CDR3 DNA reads TGTGCCAGCATCAGGGGAAACACTGAAGCTTTCTTT. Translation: CASIRGNTEAFF.

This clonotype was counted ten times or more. In nucleotides, the CDR3 is TGTGCCAGCAGCTTCACAGGGGACACTGAAGCTTTCTTT. Amino acids: CASSFTGDTEAFF. The chain joins TRBV7-2 to TRBJ1-1, with 7 bases matching TRBD1. Germline lookup yields CDR1 SGHTA and CDR2 FQGNSA. With 3 bases clipped from V and 3 bases from J, the junction kept 1 base outside the gene matches. There are 13 residues in the CDR3.

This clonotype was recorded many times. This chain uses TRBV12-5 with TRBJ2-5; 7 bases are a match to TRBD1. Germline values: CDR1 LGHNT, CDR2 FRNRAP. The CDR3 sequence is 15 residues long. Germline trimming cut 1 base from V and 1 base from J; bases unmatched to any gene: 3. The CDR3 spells CASGLATGFQETQYF. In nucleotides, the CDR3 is TGTGCTAGTGGTTTGGCGACAGGGTTCCAAGAGACCCAGTACTTC.

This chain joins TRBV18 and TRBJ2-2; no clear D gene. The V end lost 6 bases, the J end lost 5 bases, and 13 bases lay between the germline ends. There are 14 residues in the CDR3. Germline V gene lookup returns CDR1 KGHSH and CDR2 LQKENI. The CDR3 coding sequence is TGTGCCAGCTCTCAAGACATGGGGACCGGGGAGCTGTTTTTT. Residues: CASSQDMGTGELFF.

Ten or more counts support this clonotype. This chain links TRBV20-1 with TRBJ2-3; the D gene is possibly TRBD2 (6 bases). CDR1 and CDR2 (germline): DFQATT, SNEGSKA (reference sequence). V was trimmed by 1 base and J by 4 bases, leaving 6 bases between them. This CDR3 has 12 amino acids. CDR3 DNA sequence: TGCAGTGCTAGAGCGGGGGCAGATACGCAGTATTTT. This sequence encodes CSARAGADTQYF.

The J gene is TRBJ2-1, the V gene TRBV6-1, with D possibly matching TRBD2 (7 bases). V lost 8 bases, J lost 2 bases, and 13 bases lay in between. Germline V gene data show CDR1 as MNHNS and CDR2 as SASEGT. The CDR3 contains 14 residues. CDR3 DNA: TGTGCCAGCGGCGGGGGCCGCACCTACAATGAGCAGTTCTTC. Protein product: CASGGGRTYNEQFF.

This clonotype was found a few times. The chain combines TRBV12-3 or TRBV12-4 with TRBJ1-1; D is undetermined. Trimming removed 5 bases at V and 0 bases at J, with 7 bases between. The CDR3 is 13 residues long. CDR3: CASSPMMNTEAFF. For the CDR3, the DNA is TGTGCCAGCAGTCCCATGATGAACACTGAAGCTTTCTTT.

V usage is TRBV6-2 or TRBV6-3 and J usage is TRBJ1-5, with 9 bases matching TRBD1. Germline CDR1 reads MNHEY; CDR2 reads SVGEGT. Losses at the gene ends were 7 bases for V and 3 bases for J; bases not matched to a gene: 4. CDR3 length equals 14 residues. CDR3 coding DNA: TGTGCCAGCAAGGGACAGGGCTTCAATCAGCCCCAGCATTTT. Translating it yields CASKGQGFNQPQHF.

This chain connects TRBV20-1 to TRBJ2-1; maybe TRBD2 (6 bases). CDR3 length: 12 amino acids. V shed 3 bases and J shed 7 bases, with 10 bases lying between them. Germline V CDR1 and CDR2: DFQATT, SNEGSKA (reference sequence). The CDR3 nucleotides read TGCAGTGCTAGTAGCGCGGGGAATGAGCAGTTCTTC. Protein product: CSASSAGNEQFF.

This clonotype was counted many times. The CDR3 region has the DNA TGTGCCAGCAGCTTTTCCCAGGATTCACCCCTCCACTTT. Translating gives CASSFSQDSPLHF. The V and J genes are TRBV7-9 and TRBJ1-6; D gene uncertain. CDR3 length: 13 residues. CDR1 is SEHNR, CDR2 FQNEAQ, per germline (reference sequence). Trimming pared 3 bases from V and 8 bases from J, leaving 8 bases between.

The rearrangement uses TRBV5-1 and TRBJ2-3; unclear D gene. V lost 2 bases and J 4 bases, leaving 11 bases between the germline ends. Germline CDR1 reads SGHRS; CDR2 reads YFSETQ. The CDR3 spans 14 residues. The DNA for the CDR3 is TGCGCCAGCAGCTTATACGTGTCGGCAGATACGCAGTATTTT. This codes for CASSLYVSADTQYF.

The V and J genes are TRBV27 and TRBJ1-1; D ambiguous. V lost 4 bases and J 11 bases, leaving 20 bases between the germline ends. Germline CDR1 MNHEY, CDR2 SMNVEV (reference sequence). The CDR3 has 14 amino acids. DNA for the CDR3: TGTGCCAGCAGTTCGACCCGTACCCGCAGAGTGGCTTTCTTT. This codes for CASSSTRTRRVAFF.